A selection of T cell receptor beta chains follows, all from one sample in a study of post-analysis software for immune sequencing data. MiXCR was run by TCRdb on the PCR reads, yielding one entry per CDR3 protein. The repertoire holds approximately 350,000 distinct CDR3 sequences, with around 33% as singletons. The sample taken for sequencing was blood. All receptors derive from a girl aged 5-17 years with multiple sclerosis. CDR3s include the opening cysteine and the closing phenylalanine or tryptophan. A D gene is named only where the DNA matches it firmly. Size is stated for part of the rows, as once, few or many counts, or as a class when the clone is expanded.

D,V,size,J,length,DNA,CDR3
-,TRBV7-2,-,TRBJ2-7,14,TGTGCCAGCAGCTTAGGTATCAGGGGTTACGAGCAGTACTTC,CASSLGIRGYEQYF
-,TRBV12-3/TRBV12-4,-,TRBJ2-5,14,TGTGCCAGCAGTTTAGCGGGGGGCTACGAGACCCAGTACTTC,CASSLAGGYETQYF
-,TRBV3-1,few,TRBJ2-3,14,TGTGCCAGCAGCCCAGGGGAGGGAACAGATACGCAGTATTTT,CASSPGEGTDTQYF
-,TRBV7-3,few,TRBJ2-7,16,TGTGCCAGCAGCCCCCGGGGGGGACAGGGTAGTTACGAGCAGTACTTC,CASSPRGGQGSYEQYF
-,TRBV4-2,-,TRBJ2-1,14,TGTGCCAGCAGCCAACCTGGACGCTACAATGAGCAGTTCTTC,CASSQPGRYNEQFF
TRBD1,TRBV5-1,-,TRBJ2-1,17,TGCGCCAGCAGCTCGACAGGGGGCGGGGGTGCCTACAATGAGCAGTTCTTC,CASSSTGGGGAYNEQFF
-,TRBV6-6,-,TRBJ1-2,14,TGTGCCAGCAGTACTCCAGAGGGGGTAAATGGCTACACCTTC,CASSTPEGVNGYTF
-,TRBV5-1,few,TRBJ2-4,16,TGCGCCAGCAGCTTGTCCCCTAACCGCCCCAAAAACATTCAGTACTTC,CASSLSPNRPKNIQYF
-,TRBV12-3/TRBV12-4,-,TRBJ2-7,12,TGTGCCAGCACCCCGGGGGTCGGCGAGCAGTACTTC,CASTPGVGEQYF
-,TRBV24-1,-,TRBJ1-1,16,TGTGCCACCAGTGATTCCCGACGAGGCATGAACACTGAAGCTTTCTTT,CATSDSRRGMNTEAFF
-,TRBV7-9,-,TRBJ1-1,11,TGTGCCCGCAGCTTGCGCGGTGTAGCTTTCTTT,CARSLRGVAFF
-,TRBV20-1,few,TRBJ2-6,14,TGCAGTGCTCCGGAGGCCTCTGGGGCCAACGTCCTGACTTTC,CSAPEASGANVLTF
-,TRBV2,few,TRBJ1-5,14,TGTGCCAGCAGTAAGAAGGGAAGCAATCAGCCCCAGCATTTT,CASSKKGSNQPQHF
-,TRBV6-5,few,TRBJ1-2,13,TGTGCCAGCAGCCGGACCGGAGCGGAGGGCTACACCTTC,CASSRTGAEGYTF
-,TRBV7-2,few,TRBJ2-7,14,TGTGCCAGCACAGCCCACAGGGGACTAGGGGAGCAGTACTTC,CASTAHRGLGEQYF
TRBD2,TRBV20-1,few,TRBJ2-1,16,TGCAGTGCTCGTCTCTGGACTGCGGGGGGGCGAGATGAGCAGTTCTTC,CSARLWTAGGRDEQFF
-,TRBV6-5,-,TRBJ2-7,15,TGTGCCAGCACCGCGGACAGCCGGGGGGACTACGAGCAGTACTTC,CASTADSRGDYEQYF
-,TRBV29-1,few,TRBJ2-7,13,TGCAGAGATCACACAGGGTCTTCCTACGAGCAGTACTTC,CRDHTGSSYEQYF
TRBD2,TRBV29-1,-,TRBJ2-1,16,TGCAGCGTTGAAAGGGCTAGCGGGGGACCACAAGAGACCCAGTTCTTC,CSVERASGGPQETQFF
TRBD2,TRBV20-1,few,TRBJ2-3,16,TGCAGTGCTGAGGGACTAGCGGGGGGGCTTGAAGATACGCAGTATTTT,CSAEGLAGGLEDTQYF
TRBD2,TRBV7-8,few,TRBJ2-3,16,TGTGCCAGCAGTCCTACCCGACTAGCTCCTACAGATACGCAGTATTTT,CASSPTRLAPTDTQYF
TRBD1,TRBV3-1,once,TRBJ1-2,13,TGTGCCAGCACCCTACAGGGGGCGGAGGGCTACACCTTC,CASTLQGAEGYTF
-,TRBV7-3,-,TRBJ2-7,14,TGTGCCAGCAGCTTAACGGGACCCGGCGGCGAGCAGTACTTC,CASSLTGPGGEQYF
-,TRBV10-3,-,TRBJ2-7,11,TGTGCCTCTGGCTGGGGATACGAGCAGTACTTC,CASGWGYEQYF
-,TRBV24-1,few,TRBJ2-7,13,TGTGCCACCAGTGAACCCGACAGATACGAGCAGTACTTC,CATSEPDRYEQYF
-,TRBV5-1,-,TRBJ2-1,18,TGCGCCACCGCGGAGTGGGTCGGGGGAATTAGCGCCTACAATGAGCAGTTCTTC,CATAEWVGGISAYNEQFF
-,TRBV4-1,few,TRBJ1-4,13,TGCGCCAGCAGCCAGGTTCCCAGGGAAAAACTGTTTTTT,CASSQVPREKLFF
TRBD1,TRBV6-1,few,TRBJ2-4,15,TGTGCCAGCAGGGGATTACAGGGGTCCAAAAACATTCAGTACTTC,CASRGLQGSKNIQYF
-,TRBV27,-,TRBJ2-7,12,TGTGCCACTAGGACCTTCGACTACGAGCAGTACTTC,CATRTFDYEQYF
TRBD1,TRBV20-1,-,TRBJ2-1,14,TGCAGTGCTCCGGGACAGGGTGACTACAATGAGCAGTTCTTC,CSAPGQGDYNEQFF
-,TRBV12-3/TRBV12-4,-,TRBJ2-1,12,TGTGCCAGCAGCTTCACCTCCAATGAGCAGTTCTTC,CASSFTSNEQFF
-,TRBV6-1,-,TRBJ2-1,14,TGTGCCAGCACCTACCAAAGGTTCGAGGGAGAGTGGTTCTTC,CASTYQRFEGEWFF
-,TRBV12-3/TRBV12-4,-,TRBJ1-6,14,TGTGCCAGCAGTTTCACAGGGTTCGATTCACCCCTCCACTTT,CASSFTGFDSPLHF
-,TRBV4-1,few,TRBJ1-1,14,TGCGCCAGCAGCCAAGTCGCAGGGCACCTTGAAGCTTTCTTT,CASSQVAGHLEAFF
TRBD2,TRBV11-3,-,TRBJ2-3,17,TGTGCCAGCAGCCTATTAGAGTGGGGCGGGGGTACAGATACGCAGTATTTT,CASSLLEWGGGTDTQYF
-,TRBV27,-,TRBJ2-1,13,TGTGCCAGCAGTTTATCAGGTTGGGGTGAGCAGTTCTTC,CASSLSGWGEQFF
-,TRBV15,few,TRBJ1-5,12,TGTGCCACCAGCAGGGAGAATCAGCCCCAGCATTTT,CATSRENQPQHF
TRBD1,TRBV25-1,-,TRBJ1-1,13,TGTGCCAGCAGTGATTTGGAACAGGGGTGGGCTTTCTTT,CASSDLEQGWAFF
-,TRBV29-1,-,TRBJ2-3,15,TGCAGCGTTGCAGATCTGGGGGTGGGCACAGATACGCAGTATTTT,CSVADLGVGTDTQYF
TRBD2,TRBV5-1,-,TRBJ2-5,17,TGCGCCAGCAGCCCGACCGCCGGGGGGTTAGGACGTGGTGAGCAGTACTTC,CASSPTAGGLGRGEQYF
-,TRBV6-5,few,TRBJ2-2,15,TGTGCCAGCAGTTCCGACAGTATTAACACCGGGGAGCTGTTTTTT,CASSSDSINTGELFF
TRBD1,TRBV4-2,-,TRBJ2-2,16,TGTGCCAGCAGCCAAGGGGACAGGGGGTATACCGGGGAGCTGTTTTTT,CASSQGDRGYTGELFF
TRBD2,TRBV5-1,-,TRBJ2-1,17,TGCGCCAGCAGCTTGGTGGGACTAGTTTTCGGGGAAGTTGAGCAGTTCTTC,CASSLVGLVFGEVEQFF
-,TRBV7-9,-,TRBJ2-5,13,TGTGCCAGCAGCTTCGGGCGGGATGGGACCCAGTACTTC,CASSFGRDGTQYF
-,TRBV4-3,-,TRBJ2-7,16,TGCGCCAGCACCTTGAATTTCAGGGAGGGGGACTGCGAGCAGTACTTC,CASTLNFREGDCEQYF
TRBD1,TRBV9,-,TRBJ1-2,16,TGTGCCAGCAGCCCCCGTGGGGACAGGATTCTTTATGGCTACACCTTC,CASSPRGDRILYGYTF